This T cell receptor beta chain was observed in a study of early T cells in non-severe SARS-CoV-2 infection. Study background: Unpaired chains resulted from sequencing bulk RNA of unsorted whole blood.

Unique molecular identifiers tagged individual cDNA molecules. TCRdb processed the 5' RACE reads anew with MiXCR; each CDR3 protein has one entry. Among some 62,000 distinct CDR3 sequences listed, roughly a tenth were seen once. This clonotype was seen repeatedly, ten times or more. Its specificity is not known. Regarding the study as a whole: Anti-spike CD8 specificities were favored by VDJdb matching, whose results missed private and CD4 specificities.

Germline V gives CDR1 SGHTA, CDR2 FQGNSA. The CDR3 sequence is 12 residues long. Deletions cut 2 bases from V and 5 bases from J, with 4 bases between. This TCR was recovered from an adult who was a healthcare worker with PCR-confirmed SARS-CoV-2 infection or an uninfected control (not recorded which). The V gene is TRBV7-2, the J gene TRBJ1-5, with D uncertain. Sequencing was done on a sample of whole blood. CDR3 in DNA: TGTGCCAGCAGCTTAATTCATCAGCCCCAGCATTTT. Translating gives CASSLIHQPQHF.